This TCR beta chain appears in the sequencing data of a study of cytomegalovirus exposure and HLA in healthy donors (dated by TCRdb to about 2017). General notes on the study: An earlier analysis of some 600 of the donors reported approximately 280 Gb of sequence data and 95 million to 130 million unique TCR beta sequences obtained from about 179 million T cells. An early release that covered about 600 HLA-typed donors contained approximately 300 gigabases of sequencing data and some 87 million unique TCR sequences. Of the approximately 400 genotyped donors, roughly 80% fell in the genetic ancestry cluster associated with self-reported Caucasian donors. The study aimed to test whether cataloging public T cell receptors could reveal signatures of past pathogen exposure. The study used immunosequencing to profile the T cell repertoires of approximately 690 subjects and linked those repertoires to cytomegalovirus serostatus. In addition to the first cohort of 666 subjects, a separate validation cohort of 120 different subjects was used. To predict cytomegalovirus infection status, the study combined high-throughput TCR immunosequencing, statistical association of individual TCRs with disease status, and machine learning. A later analysis re-analyzed previously published TCR beta repertoires from 666 donors and added high-resolution HLA genotyping to study TCR occurrence patterns. In the later analysis, no new phenotypic data were used to find candidate immune exposures; instead, reliance was placed on TCR beta sequences and their occurrence across donors. An earlier analysis of 500 to 650 of the donors applied high-throughput TCR beta sequencing to assess whether each TCR beta V gene segment acted as functional or pseudogenic. Donor age, sex, ethnicity and CMV serostatus were compiled alongside the repertoire data. A later genetic analysis used genome-wide SNP genotypes for about 65% of the roughly 670 donors, treating that subset as a discovery cohort. Every repertoire in the discovery cohort had been generated on one and the same sequencing platform. Class I and class II HLA loci were covered by the typing at four-digit resolution. Typing coverage differed by locus: A, B, C, DRB1 and DQB1 were typed in about 620-640 donors, DQA1 in roughly 500, DPA1 in around 610, and DPB1 in around 440. About five DR-DQ haplotypes were handled as single units for association and clustering, since linkage in the cohort was strong. Among a few hundred genotyped donors of the cohort, an average of approximately 240,000 unique TCR beta nucleotide sequences were sequenced per donor, 15% to 20% of them non-productive. Here is what the overall study found, with its caveats: In a later analysis, HLA-associated TCR beta chains were found to be more clonally expanded and to have lower generation probabilities than equally common non-associated chains. An association between a missense DCLRE1C variant and V-gene and J-gene trimming of TCR beta chains was found in a later genetic analysis and replicated in an independent cohort. In both the original and validation cohorts, the classifier was reported to diagnose cytomegalovirus status with high specificity and sensitivity. The only immune exposure information available for the cohort was CMV serostatus. According to a later genetic analysis, donors in an Asian-associated ancestry cluster had fewer N-insertions in productive TCRs than the roughly 670-donor mean. Most TCR sequences were seen in very few donors, while some public TCRs were found in many individuals. Because some donors lacked HLA typing at each locus, the association tests relied only on the typed subset. A cluster of highly shared sequence variants was judged likely to be a technical artifact of the sequencing pipeline. A further reported finding was that TCR beta sequences accurately predicted the HLA-A and HLA-B alleles for most subjects in the first cohort. Several of the top co-occurrence clusters appeared to be linked to parvovirus B19, influenza, CMV and Epstein-Barr virus, according to a later analysis. Correlated functional status among segregating V segments might be attributable to linkage disequilibrium, but an unknown experimental factor could not be ruled out. According to the authors, the approach could potentially be generalized to other disease states and immunological phenotypes. This cohort had only TCR beta chains sequenced, and the lack of alpha or paired-chain data limited which features could be detected. An earlier analysis of approximately 540 of the donors showed that most TCR beta V segments appeared in productive rearrangements either about 87% or about 30% of the time, which broadly matched IMGT annotations. The presence/absence analyses assumed that sequencing depth was roughly uniform across donors, and that assumption may not be true. In a later analysis, over 15,000 TCR beta sequences were associated with specific HLA alleles at a false discovery rate of 0.05. A few of the identified cytomegalovirus-associated TCR beta chains were confirmed in vitro to be specific for cytomegalovirus antigens. In a later analysis, most CMV-associated TCR beta chains were found to appear HLA-restricted, with HLA associations seemingly driven largely by CMV exposure. The study gave a list of about 150 TCR beta chains associated with cytomegalovirus. Strong co-occurrence of HLA alleles, especially DR and DQ, made assigning TCR associations to individual alleles difficult. A later analysis found that TCR association rates varied across HLA loci, with DRB1 alleles showing the most associated TCRs and HLA-C alleles the fewest. Because counts were too low, seventeen rarely observed V segments, including chromosome 9 orphons, were left out of the earlier analysis of some 600 of the donors.

The cohort was made up of about 610 healthy bone marrow donors. All cohort members were sampled while nominally healthy, although unrecorded immune exposures were likely present. The donor tested CMV seropositive and was one of the 289 seropositive cohort members. A peripheral blood sample was provided by each donor, and peripheral blood mononuclear cells were used for TCR beta sequencing. The Qiagen DNeasy Blood Extraction Kit was used to extract genomic DNA from the blood cell samples. Comment on this clone: What this receptor recognizes is not known. No much larger clone exists at a distance of one base, and base qualities are not known.

Library method: the immunoSEQ multiplex PCR assay. For the multiplex PCR, a mixture combining 60 forward primers for TCR Vbeta segments and 13 reverse primers for TCR Jbeta segments was used. The CDR3 region of rearranged TCR beta genes was amplified from genomic DNA by a multiplex PCR assay. The Illumina HiSeq System was used to sequence the amplified TCR beta libraries as 87-base-pair reads. In the paper's pipeline: Across the 640 or so repertoires, a later analysis counted approximately 75 million unique TCR beta chains, approximately 12 million of which were shared by at least two donors. Raw reads were error-corrected and collapsed into unique sequences by a nearest-neighbor algorithm in which closely related sequences were merged to remove PCR and sequencing errors. Alignment of CDR3 sequences to IMGT reference sequences was used to assign V, D and J gene segments. Each retained sequence needed at least a six-nucleotide match to both a V gene segment and a J gene segment. A rearrangement counted as productive if the CDR3 had no stop codons and remained in frame with V and J, and every other rearrangement counted as non-productive. Following IMGT convention, CDR3 was defined as the stretch from the second conserved V-encoded cysteine to the conserved J-encoded phenylalanine. The earlier analysis of 587 of the donors excluded sequences that lacked an unambiguous match to a single V gene segment. In an earlier analysis of some 590 of the donors, a V segment was called functional when productive rearrangements were above 56.7%, and segregating when the standard deviation between donors exceeded 5%. A statistical classification framework was built for diagnosing cytomegalovirus status from the catalog of TCR beta chain sequences. In a later analysis, TCR nucleotide sequences were compared against IMGT/GENE-DB human TR gene sequences so that V and J genes could be assigned. Using the TCRdist pipeline, a later analysis assigned CDR3 sequences along with most-parsimonious VDJ recombination scenarios. In a later analysis, each TCR beta chain was defined by its CDR3 amino acid sequence together with its V-gene family, and reads without a unique V-gene family were excluded. In a later analysis, nearly 600 highly shared, low-generation-probability nucleotide sequences were removed to address suspected cross-contamination and a sequencing artifact. In a later analysis, a clonal expansion index was calculated for each public chain from normalized within-repertoire ranks of inferred template counts. Generation probabilities in a later analysis came from a VDJ recombination model fitted to out-of-frame rearrangements, and those results were checked against IGoR. Hypergeometric tests were used in a later analysis to score TCR-TCR, TCR-HLA and TCR-CMV co-occurrence, with a repertoire-size bias correction applied to the TCR pairs. To estimate false discovery rates, a later analysis permuted the HLA or CMV assignments 20 times. A later analysis grouped co-occurring TCRs with DBSCAN, adding TCRdist sequence similarity when clustering within HLA-allele-positive subsets. For co-occurrence clustering, repertoires with fewer than 30,000 or more than 120,000 public chains were excluded, along with roughly 5 repertoires with anomalous nucleotide sharing. TCRdb re-hosts the immuneACCESS table, in-frame sequences only. Its copies lack some clones; in the studies checked, an unresolved V gene accounts for under half of them, and the cause for the rest is not known. V and J calls and clone size are copied from that table; D and trimming were computed from the DNA. For this sample the table gives about 65,000 clones, of which around 80% were detected only once. Under 3% of the sample belongs to the ten largest clones.

Sequencing was done on a sample of PBMCs. The TCR sequence derives from a girl between 5 and 17 years old in good health and CMV-seropositive.

The CDR3: CASSAQGGTEAFF. The nucleotide sequence is given as TGTGCCAGCAGCGCACAGGGGGGAACTGAAGCTTTCTTT. This receptor chain uses TRBV7-9 and TRBJ1-1, and 8 junctional nucleotides match TRBD1. Looking up the germline V gene (reference sequence) yields CDR1 SEHNR and CDR2 FQNEAQ. V ends up 5 bases short and J 5 bases short, with an unmatched junction base count of 4. The CDR3 has 13 amino acids, counting the end cysteine and phenylalanine. Only CDR3 DNA is held: 39 bases, read in frame from base 1.